This TCR beta chain was recovered during a study of T-cell reconstitution after alpha-beta-depleted transplantation in children. Unique molecular identifiers were used to barcode this TCRbeta library. In TCRdb, the PCR reads were re-called with MiXCR into one record per CDR3 protein. The top ten hold approximately 14% of the sample, which has 550,000 to 600,000 distinct CDR3 sequences, under 25% seen once. CDR1 is SEHNR and CDR2 is FQNEAQ in the germline V gene (reference sequence). The V end was cut by 5 bases, the J end by 7 bases, with 17 bases between. CDR3 size: 14 residues. This clonotype was found many times.

The sample was PBMCs, mostly from graft donor cells, taken 360 days after TCRalphabeta/CD19-depleted stem cell transplant. The chain employs TRBV7-9 and TRBJ1-2; possible D gene TRBD1, 5 bases. The sequence derives from a boy younger than two who had a stem cell transplant for acute myeloid leukemia, so the T cells may come from the graft donor. Written as DNA, the CDR3 is TGTGCCAGCAGCCCATTCCAGGGATACGGTGGCTACACCTTC. Protein sequence: CASSPFQGYGGYTF.